The 27 T cell receptor beta chains below all came from one sample that was sequenced in a study of shared clonotypes between healthy human individuals. TCRdb's table, derived via immunoSEQ multiplex PCR, lists solely in-frame clones and lacks some. The sample yields about 2 million clones, around 95% seen once. The sample was naive CD4+ T cells sorted from blood. The subset: CD45RA+ positively selected. The receptors derive from a man between 18 and 35 years old in good health.

In the case of this clone: This may be a read error: a much more frequent sequence differs by one nucleotide. This CDR3 is also generated by other DNA sequences in the sample. The chain combines TRBV30 with TRBJ1-1; D unresolved. Germline V gene lookup returns CDR1 GTSNPN and CDR2 SVGIG (reference sequence). CDR3 length: 11 residues. This CDR3 is CAWVWTHTAFF. CDR3 nucleotide sequence: TGTGCCTGGGTTTGGACTCATACTGCTTTCTTC.

DNA of the CDR3: TGCGCCAGCAGCCAAGGTCGGGCTAGCGGGGACTCCTACGAGCAGTACTTC. The encoded protein is CASSQGRASGDSYEQYF. The rearrangement uses TRBV4-1 and TRBJ2-7, with 9 bases aligning to TRBD2. Germline values: CDR1 MGHRA, CDR2 YSYEKL. CDR3 length: 17 amino acids. V gave up 1 base and J gave up 0 bases; unmatched junction bases: 7.

V gene TRBV7-8 combines with J gene TRBJ1-2; D unresolved. Trimming cost V 2 bases and J 8 bases, with 12 bases left between them. Germline assignment: CDR1 SGHVS and CDR2 FQNEAQ. There are 13 residues in the CDR3. For the CDR3, the DNA is TGTGCCAGCAGCTTACGAGGCGGTGAGGGCTACACCTTC. Amino acids: CASSLRGGEGYTF.

This chain uses TRBV7-8 with TRBJ2-3; no clear D. V was cut by 1 base and J by 0 bases, with 5 bases left in between. The CDR3 is made up of 14 amino acids. The V gene's germline CDR1 is SGHVS and CDR2 FQNEAQ. The CDR3 protein is CASSLGSSTDTQYF. For the CDR3, the DNA is TGTGCCAGCAGCTTAGGTTCCAGCACAGATACGCAGTATTTT.

As to this clone: Other DNA sequences within the sample encode an identical CDR3. The chain couples TRBV18 to TRBJ2-5; D is uncertain. V lost 3 bases and J lost 3, with 5 bases in between. Germline V lookup: CDR1 KGHSH, CDR2 LQKENI. This CDR3 region has 12 residues. The CDR3 nucleotides read TGTGCCAGCTCACCCCGGGAAGAGACCCAGTACTTC. Its protein is CASSPREETQYF.

The table lists this clone with a count of one. This chain connects TRBV7-9 to TRBJ2-5; 9 nucleotides match TRBD1. Germline loops: CDR1 SEHNR, CDR2 FQNEAQ (reference sequence). The CDR3 runs to 14 residues. J was trimmed by 5 bases and V by 2 bases; bases with no gene match: 3. The CDR3 protein is CASSLWTGAETQYF. The CDR3 DNA reads TGTGCCAGCAGCTTATGGACAGGGGCCGAGACCCAGTACTTC. The complete variable domain, with remaining parts taken from reference TRBV7-9 and TRBJ2-5, reads DTGVSQNPRHKITKRGQNVTFRCDPISEHNRLYWYRQTLGQGPEFLTYFQNEAQLEKSRLLSDRFSAERPKGSFSTLEIQRTEQGDSAMYLCASSLWTGAETQYFGPGTRLLVL.

With respect to this clone: This could be a read error, since a much larger clone is one nucleotide away. CDR3 sequence reads: CASSPLQGGNELYF. The CDR3 DNA reads TGTGCCAGCTCACCTCTCCAGGGGGGTAACGAGCTGTACTTC. This chain connects TRBV18 to TRBJ2-7; possibly TRBD1 for D (7 bases). This CDR3 region has 14 residues. Germline CDR1 KGHSH, CDR2 LQKENI.

V and J are TRBV9 and TRBJ1-1, with D unclear. The CDR3 totals 17 residues. Germline CDR1 is SGDLS and CDR2 is YYNGEE. The germline V and J ends were trimmed by 0 bases and 0 bases, with 15 bases remaining between them. The chain's CDR3 is CASSVDLDLRVNTEAFF. The CDR3 DNA reads TGTGCCAGCAGCGTAGATCTGGACTTACGGGTGAACACTGAAGCTTTCTTT.

The chain joins TRBV10-1 to TRBJ2-1; a weak D match, TRBD1 (5 bases). In germline, CDR1 is WNHNN, CDR2 SYGVQD (reference sequence). This CDR3 is built from 15 residues. Trimming removed 2 bases from V and 3 bases from J, with 11 bases in between. CDR3 sequence reads: CASSEVQGFYNEQFF. CDR3 nucleotides: TGCGCCAGCAGTGAGGTCCAGGGTTTCTACAATGAGCAGTTCTTC.

V gene TRBV6-5 combines with J gene TRBJ2-5, with 12 bases aligning to TRBD2. Germline CDR1 and CDR2: MNHEY and SVGAGI. This CDR3 has 16 amino acids. The J segment lost 4 bases and the V segment lost 0 bases, leaving 3 bases of the junction unmatched. The CDR3 here is CASSYSGLAGRETQYF. Here the CDR3 DNA reads TGTGCCAGCAGTTACTCGGGACTAGCGGGTAGAGAGACCCAGTACTTC.

The chain carries TRBV7-2 and TRBJ2-1, with 10 bases that match TRBD2. Germline lookup yields CDR1 SGHTA and CDR2 FQGNSA. There are 16 residues in the CDR3. The junction had 4 bases not matched to a gene; V was cut back by 5 bases and J by 0 bases. As DNA, the CDR3 is TGTGCCAGCAGCCCGGGACTAGCGAGCTCCTACAATGAGCAGTTCTTC. The encoded protein is CASSPGLASSYNEQFF.

This clone was seen only once. V and J are TRBV6-6 and TRBJ1-2; D is uncertain. Germline V lookup: CDR1 MNHNY, CDR2 SVGAGI (reference sequence). This CDR3 region has 14 residues. V gave up 2 bases and J gave up 2 bases, with 9 bases separating them. CDR3 bases: TGTGCCAGCAGTTACGGTCGGGAGAACTATGGCTACACCTTC. This encodes CASSYGRENYGYTF.

The chain has TRBV19 and TRBJ1-6, with 10 positions matching TRBD1. V was pared by 7 bases and J by 7 bases, with 4 bases of the junction left unmatched. The CDR3 consists of 14 residues. Per the germline V gene, CDR1 is LNHDA and CDR2 is SQIVND (reference sequence). In DNA, the CDR3 is TGTGCCAGTACCCGGACAGGGGGGAATTCACCCCTCCACTTT. This sequence encodes CASTRTGGNSPLHF. Combining the CDR3 with reference TRBV19 and TRBJ1-6 gives the whole variable domain DGGITQSPKYLFRKEGQNVTLSCEQNLNHDAMYWYRQDPGQGLRLIYYSQIVNDFQKGDIAEGYSVSREKKESFPLTVTSAQKNPTAFYLCASTRTGGNSPLHFGNGTRLTVT.

This chain connects TRBV30 to TRBJ1-6, with a possible D match to TRBD1 (5 bases). The V gene's germline CDR1 is GTSNPN and CDR2 SVGIG (reference sequence). The CDR3 contains 12 residues. V lost 5 bases, J lost 7 bases, and 9 bases lay in between. The CDR3 DNA is TGTGCCTGGGATGACAGAAATTCACCCCTCCACTTT. This codes for CAWDDRNSPLHF.

V usage is TRBV28 and J usage is TRBJ2-6; tentatively, D is TRBD1 or TRBD2 (6 bases each). The germline V gene encodes CDR1 MDHEN and CDR2 SYDVKM. The CDR3 totals 16 residues. With 3 bases removed from V and 2 bases from J, the gap between germline ends came to 11 bases. CDR3 residues: CASSLGGSTGANVLTF. CDR3 DNA sequence: TGTGCCAGCAGTTTGGGGGGCTCGACTGGGGCCAACGTCCTGACTTTC.

The chain joins TRBV9 to TRBJ1-6, with TRBD1 identical over 7 bases. The CDR3 spans 16 residues. With V trimmed by 3 bases and J by 4 bases, 7 bases remained unmatched. Germline values: CDR1 SGDLS, CDR2 YYNGEE. CDR3 in amino acids: CASSGAGTEYNSPLHF. The CDR3 DNA sequence: TGTGCCAGCAGCGGGGCCGGGACAGAGTATAATTCACCCCTCCACTTT. Based on the CDR3 plus reference TRBV9 and TRBJ1-6, the full variable domain is DSGVTQTPKHLITATGQRVTLRCSPRSGDLSVYWYQQSLDQGLQFLIQYYNGEERAKGNILERFSAQQFPDLHSELNLSSLELGDSALYFCASSGAGTEYNSPLHFGNGTRLTVT.

This chain joins TRBV2 and TRBJ1-6; no definite D call. There are 12 residues in the CDR3. Trimming took off 6 bases at V and 13 bases at J, with 13 bases between the two ends. Germline loops: CDR1 SNHLY, CDR2 FYNNEI. CDR3 sequence: CASSLSDRPLHF. In DNA, the CDR3 is TGTGCCAGCAGCCTGTCGGACCGGCCCCTCCACTTT.

CDR3 in amino acids: CASSPYGQASYEQYF. In nucleotides, the CDR3 is TGTGCCAGCAGCCCATACGGACAGGCTAGCTACGAGCAGTACTTC. The chain employs TRBV27 and TRBJ2-7, with 7 bases matching TRBD1. The CDR3 sequence is 15 residues long. Germline assignment: CDR1 MNHEY and CDR2 SMNVEV (reference sequence). With 6 bases clipped from V and 3 bases from J, the junction kept 11 bases outside the gene matches.

V usage is TRBV11-2 and J usage is TRBJ1-1, with D possibly TRBD1 on 5 matching bases. The V and J ends lost 1 base and 4 bases respectively, with 13 bases between them. This CDR3 contains 15 residues. Per germline, CDR1 SGHAT and CDR2 FQNNGV. The CDR3 coding sequence is TGTGCCAGCAGCTTAGGGGGCAGTGTCGGCACTGAAGCTTTCTTT. Translated, it gives CASSLGGSVGTEAFF. Full variable domain (remainder filled in from reference TRBV11-2 and TRBJ1-1): EAGVAQSPRYKIIEKRQSVAFWCNPISGHATLYWYQQILGQGPKLLIQFQNNGVVDDSQLPKDRFSAERLKGVDSTLKIQPAKLEDSAVYLCASSLGGSVGTEAFFGQGTRLTVV.

The rearrangement joins TRBV5-1 to TRBJ2-1; no clear D. Trimming stripped 2 bases from V and 6 bases from J, with 12 bases between. The CDR3 length is 14 residues. Germline values: CDR1 SGHRS, CDR2 YFSETQ. In DNA, the CDR3 is TGCGCCAGCAGCTTCAACAGCGAGACCAATGAGCAGTTCTTC. It codes for CASSFNSETNEQFF.

The chain joins TRBV5-1 to TRBJ2-5; D unresolved. CDR1 and CDR2 from the germline V gene are SGHRS and YFSETQ. This CDR3 has 14 residues. V was shortened by 4 bases and J by 4 bases, with 14 bases between the two germline ends. DNA for the CDR3: TGCGCCAGCAGCCTGGAATGGAATAGAGAGACCCAGTACTTC. Protein product: CASSLEWNRETQYF. The complete variable domain, with remaining parts taken from reference TRBV5-1 and TRBJ2-5, reads KAGVTQTPRYLIKTRGQQVTLSCSPISGHRSVSWYQQTPGQGLQFLFEYFSETQRNKGNFPGRFSGRQFSNSRSEMNVSTLELGDSALYLCASSLEWNRETQYFGPGTRLLVL.

The gene calls are TRBV5-4 and TRBJ2-2; 7 bases are shared with TRBD1. CDR1 and CDR2 (germline): SGHNT, YYREEE (reference sequence). The ends lost 4 bases at V and 2 bases at J; junction bases unmatched: 5. The CDR3 runs 15 residues. The CDR3 region is CASSPRQGNTGELFF. Here the CDR3 DNA reads TGTGCCAGCAGCCCGAGACAGGGAAACACCGGGGAGCTGTTTTTT.

Notes on this clone: The sample carries other DNA sequences with the same CDR3. The chain recombines TRBV5-1 with TRBJ1-3; D remains unclear. V was clipped by 0 bases and J by 0 bases, with 10 bases between them. The V gene's germline CDR1 is SGHRS and CDR2 YFSETQ. CDR3 length: 16 residues. The CDR3 protein is CASSLEGPSSGNTIYF. For the CDR3, the DNA is TGCGCCAGCAGCTTGGAAGGACCCTCCTCTGGAAACACCATATATTTT. Combining the CDR3 with reference TRBV5-1 and TRBJ1-3 gives the whole variable domain KAGVTQTPRYLIKTRGQQVTLSCSPISGHRSVSWYQQTPGQGLQFLFEYFSETQRNKGNFPGRFSGRQFSNSRSEMNVSTLELGDSALYLCASSLEGPSSGNTIYFGEGSWLTVV.

A note on this clone: This sample also contains other DNA sequences that code for the same CDR3. This rearrangement joins TRBV6-5 to TRBJ1-5; possibly TRBD1 for D (5 bases). Germline V gene sequence: CDR1 MNHEY, CDR2 SVGAGI. The V end lost 5 bases, the J end lost 2 bases, and 7 bases lay between the germline ends. The CDR3 extends over 13 amino acids. The CDR3 here is CASSPRGNQPQHF. CDR3 coding DNA: TGTGCCAGCAGTCCCAGGGGCAATCAGCCCCAGCATTTT.

This clone was found once. The chain employs TRBV23-1 and TRBJ1-2; 7 bases are shared with TRBD1. TRBV23-1 is placed among ORFs of uncertain function. The CDR3 loop spans 16 amino acids. The junction had 10 bases not matched to a gene; V was cut back by 0 bases and J by 6 bases. The CDR3 loop is CASSQSFQGEGNGYTF. The DNA of the CDR3 is TGCGCCAGCAGTCAATCGTTCCAGGGGGAAGGGAATGGCTACACCTTC.

The chain links TRBV11-3 to TRBJ1-1, with no clear D. V lost 2 bases and J 3 bases, leaving 7 bases between the germline ends. CDR3 length: 13 residues. Germline lookup yields CDR1 SGHNT and CDR2 YENEEA. CDR3 in DNA: TGTGCCAGCAGCTTAAGTATGGACACTGAAGCTTTCTTT. Its protein is CASSLSMDTEAFF.

On this clone itself: A much larger clone is a single base away; this may be a read error. Distinct nucleotide sequences in the sample also encode this CDR3. The CDR3 is CASSRDSYEQYF. CDR3 sequence (DNA): TGTGCCAGCAGTAGGGACAGCTACGAGCAGTACTTC. The rearrangement links TRBV11-2 to TRBJ2-7; TRBD1 aligns across 7 bases. The CDR3 contains 12 residues. CDR1 SGHAT and CDR2 FQNNGV come from the germline V gene. Unmatched junction bases numbered 2, after V lost 6 bases and J lost 3 bases.